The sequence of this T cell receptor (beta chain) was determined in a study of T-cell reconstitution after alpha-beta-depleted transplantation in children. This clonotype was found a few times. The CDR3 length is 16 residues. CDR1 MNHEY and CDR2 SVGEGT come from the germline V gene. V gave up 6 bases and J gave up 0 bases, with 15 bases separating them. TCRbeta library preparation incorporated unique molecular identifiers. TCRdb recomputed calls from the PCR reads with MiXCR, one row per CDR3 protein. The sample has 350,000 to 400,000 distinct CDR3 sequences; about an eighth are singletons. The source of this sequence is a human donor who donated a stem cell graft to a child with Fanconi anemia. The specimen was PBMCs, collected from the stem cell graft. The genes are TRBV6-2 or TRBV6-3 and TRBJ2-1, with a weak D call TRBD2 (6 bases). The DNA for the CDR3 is TGTGCCAGCAGCGTCGCGGGGATGAGCTCCTACAATGAGCAGTTCTTC. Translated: CASSVAGMSSYNEQFF.